This T cell receptor (beta chain) was observed in a study of beta chain features in type 1 diabetes. In regard to this clone: Its antigen remains unknown.

Study-level points and caveats: Insertions were fewer and deletions more numerous at VDJ junctions in type 1 diabetes patients. TCRB CDR3s were moderately but significantly shorter in Type 1 diabetes patients in all four CD4+ subsets.

The investigators reverse transcribed all of the isolated RNA, so they sequenced expressed TCRB transcripts. An average of approximately 3.4 million reads was obtained for naive, central memory and regulatory T cell samples. Here immunoSEQ multiplex PCR was the method, and the copy in TCRdb shows in-frame clones only, minus some. The sample has 150,000 to 200,000 clones, about 8.3% seen once. The receptor was derived from a woman younger than 30 with type 1 diabetes. What was sequenced was central memory CD4+ T cells from blood.

The CDR3 bases are TGTGCCAGCAGCTGGAAGAGCGGGGGAGCATACAATGAGCAGTTCTTC. This translates into CASSWKSGGAYNEQFF. V is TRBV5-4 and J is TRBJ2-1; 8 nucleotides align to TRBD2. Trimming cost V 3 bases and J 4 bases; bases outside gene matches: 9. The CDR3 covers 16 residues. Germline V gene sequence: CDR1 SGHNT, CDR2 YYREEE (reference sequence).